The rows below give T cell receptor beta chains drawn from one sample of a study of blood T cells in healthy people across ages. TCRdb recomputed calls from the 5' RACE reads with MiXCR, one row per CDR3 protein. The data contain under 2,000,000 distinct CDR3 sequences, just under 50% of them singletons. Sample: blood. These receptors were taken from a middle-aged woman in good health. Each CDR3 is given with its conserved first and last residue. D genes are given only for firm matches. Clone size, where shown, is once, few, many, or a class for clones that have expanded.

abundance,v_gene,j_gene,d_gene,CDR3nt,CDR3aa
-,TRBV5-6,TRBJ2-1,-,TGTGCCAGCTCGGGGGTTAACAATGAGCAGTTCTTC,CASSGVNNEQFF
-,TRBV2,TRBJ2-1,-,TGTGCCAGCAGTGACCCTTTCGACAGGTTGGGGGTCAATGAGCAGTTCTTC,CASSDPFDRLGVNEQFF
few,TRBV12-5,TRBJ2-5,-,TGTGCTAGTGGTTTGGGGTTGGAGACCCAGTACTTC,CASGLGLETQYF
few,TRBV20-1,TRBJ2-5,-,TGCAGTGCTTGTGAAAGTCGTTGGGGGAAGACCCAGTACTTC,CSACESRWGKTQYF
-,TRBV4-1,TRBJ1-1,-,TGCGCCAGCAGCCAAGATTCGGTTCCTCGGGAAGCTTTCTTT,CASSQDSVPREAFF
-,TRBV5-3,TRBJ2-1,TRBD1,TGTGCCAGAAGCCCCCCCACAGGGGGCAATGAGCAGTTCTTC,CARSPPTGGNEQFF
few,TRBV13,TRBJ2-7,-,TGTGCCAGCAGCTTATCCTGGACCGGGGAGCAGTACTTC,CASSLSWTGEQYF
-,TRBV29-1,TRBJ2-6,-,TGCAGCGTTGCTGTTTCCTCTGGGGCCAACGTCCTGACTTTC,CSVAVSSGANVLTF
few,TRBV5-1,TRBJ2-7,-,TGCGCCAGCAGCTTGGAACCAGGGGATTTCTACGAGCAGTACTTC,CASSLEPGDFYEQYF
few,TRBV27,TRBJ2-1,TRBD1,TGTGCCAGCAGTCCCGGGACAGGCCGAAACAATGAGCAGTTCTTC,CASSPGTGRNNEQFF
-,TRBV6-5,TRBJ2-2,-,TGTGCCAGCAGTTACGTGGGCGGGGAGCTGTTTTTT,CASSYVGGELFF
-,TRBV18,TRBJ2-1,TRBD1,TGTGCCAGCTCACCGGGACAGGGACTTTTTGAGCAGTTCTTC,CASSPGQGLFEQFF
-,TRBV2,TRBJ2-7,-,TGTGCCAGCAGTGCGAGCTGGGACGCCTACGAGCAGTACTTC,CASSASWDAYEQYF
-,TRBV12-3/TRBV12-4,TRBJ2-4,-,TGTGCCAGCAGTTTAGTATCTGAAGCGGACGATTTAGCCAAAAACATTCAGTACTTC,CASSLVSEADDLAKNIQYF
-,TRBV9,TRBJ2-6,TRBD1,TGTGCCAGCAGCACGTCCGGGACAGGGGAATCTGGGGCCAACGTCCTGACTTTC,CASSTSGTGESGANVLTF
once,TRBV7-2,TRBJ1-2,TRBD1,TGTGCCAGCAGCTCCCTTCCGGGACAGGGTGGCAGGTGGCATGGCTACACCTTC,CASSSLPGQGGRWHGYTF
-,TRBV7-2,TRBJ1-5,-,TGTGCCAGCAGCCCTACCAAGGGGGTTTCGGGCAATCAGCCCCAGCATTTT,CASSPTKGVSGNQPQHF
-,TRBV18,TRBJ2-7,-,TGTGCCAGCTCTCGCTCCATGAGCTACGAGCAGTACTTC,CASSRSMSYEQYF
-,TRBV20-1,TRBJ2-1,TRBD2,TGCAGTGCTAGAGATTCCCTTAAGAGCGGGGGGGCCTACAATGAGCAGTTCTTC,CSARDSLKSGGAYNEQFF
few,TRBV20-1,TRBJ2-7,-,TGCAGTGCTAGAGATCGAGCGGAGGGGGCCTACGAGCAGTACTTC,CSARDRAEGAYEQYF
few,TRBV20-1,TRBJ1-5,-,TGCAGTGCTAGAGATCTGGGGCCCGGCCAGGCTAGCAATCAGCCCCAGCATTTT,CSARDLGPGQASNQPQHF
-,TRBV9,TRBJ1-2,-,TGTGCTAGCACCGACGAGGGTGACTATGGCTACACCTTC,CASTDEGDYGYTF
few,TRBV28,TRBJ2-5,TRBD2,TGTGCCAGCAGTTCCCAAACTAGCGGGGGCATGAAGACCCAGTACTTC,CASSSQTSGGMKTQYF
once,TRBV3-1,TRBJ2-4,TRBD2,TGTGCCAGCAGCCAAGATGGGCTAGCGGGGGCCCAGCAGTACTTC,CASSQDGLAGAQQYF
-,TRBV5-1,TRBJ1-4,TRBD1,TGCGCCAGCAGCTTAATCGGACAGGATAATGAAAAACTGTTTTTT,CASSLIGQDNEKLFF
-,TRBV4-2,TRBJ2-1,-,TGTGCCAGCAGCCAAGTGCGCAACAATGAGCAGTTCTTC,CASSQVRNNEQFF
few,TRBV12-3/TRBV12-4,TRBJ1-2,-,TGTGCCAGCAGTTTAAGACCCCCGAATGGCTACACCTTC,CASSLRPPNGYTF
-,TRBV10-2,TRBJ2-2,-,TGCGCCAGCAGTGAGTCCAGTTCGAACACCGGGGAGCTGTTTTTT,CASSESSSNTGELFF
few,TRBV2,TRBJ2-5,TRBD1,TGTGCCAGCAGTGTACGACAGGGGACGGAGCAGTACTTC,CASSVRQGTEQYF
-,TRBV6-5,TRBJ2-4,TRBD1,TGTGCCAGCAGCCGAGCGGGACAGGGGAACATTCAGTACTTC,CASSRAGQGNIQYF
few,TRBV5-1,TRBJ2-7,-,TGCGCCAGCAGCTTGTCAGGCGGGACTGGATCCTACGAGCAGTACTTC,CASSLSGGTGSYEQYF
-,TRBV29-1,TRBJ2-1,TRBD2,TGCAGCGTGTCTAGCGGACAAGAGACCCAGTTCTTC,CSVSSGQETQFF
-,TRBV13,TRBJ1-1,-,TGTGCCAGCAGCTTTGGTCGGGGTGAAGCTTTCTTT,CASSFGRGEAFF
-,TRBV29-1,TRBJ2-3,TRBD2,TGCAGCTTGCCTTCAAGCGGGGGGCCCAAAACGCAGTATTTT,CSLPSSGGPKTQYF
-,TRBV15,TRBJ1-5,-,TGTGCCACCAGCAGAGACCGAACAGGGACTCGCCAGCCCCAGCATTTT,CATSRDRTGTRQPQHF
many,TRBV12-3/TRBV12-4,TRBJ2-1,-,TGTGCCAGCAGGCCAGCAGGGGGGTACTACAATGAGCAGTTCTTC,CASRPAGGYYNEQFF
few,TRBV4-1,TRBJ2-5,TRBD1,TGCGCCAGCAGCCAAGATGCAATCGAGCTCGGGACAGGGCGGCGGGAGACCCAGTACTTC,CASSQDAIELGTGRRETQYF
-,TRBV10-3,TRBJ2-7,TRBD2,TGTGCCATCAGTGAGCCGGAGACTAGCAGCAACGAGCAGTACTTC,CAISEPETSSNEQYF
-,TRBV6-5,TRBJ2-3,TRBD1,TGTGCCAGCAGTTACTGGCCCGGGACAGGGAGGTCAGATACGCAGTATTTT,CASSYWPGTGRSDTQYF
-,TRBV6-5,TRBJ2-7,-,TGTGCCAGCAGCTATCTGGCGGAGAGCTCCTACGAGCAGTACTTC,CASSYLAESSYEQYF
once,TRBV19,TRBJ1-4,TRBD1,TGTGCCAGTAGTGATCCGGGACAGGGGAATGAAAAACTGTTTTTT,CASSDPGQGNEKLFF
few,TRBV12-5,TRBJ2-3,-,TGTGCTAGTGGTTTTGGTACAGATACGCAGTATTTT,CASGFGTDTQYF
few,TRBV4-3,TRBJ2-5,-,TGCGCCAGCAGCCAAGGATTTCAGGGTAGGGTGGTAGTAAAAGAGACCCAGTACTTC,CASSQGFQGRVVVKETQYF
-,TRBV7-9,TRBJ2-5,TRBD1,TGTGCCAGCAGCTTAGTATCGACCCGGGACAGGGGCTTAGAGACCCAGTACTTC,CASSLVSTRDRGLETQYF
-,TRBV10-3,TRBJ2-7,-,TGTGCCAGCAGTGTCGCCCCTTTTGCCGAGCAGTACTTC,CASSVAPFAEQYF
-,TRBV7-9,TRBJ2-2,-,TGTGCCAGCAGCTTGAGCAACAGGCCCCCAGGGACCGGGGAGCTGTTTTTT,CASSLSNRPPGTGELFF
-,TRBV12-3/TRBV12-4,TRBJ2-7,-,TGTGCCAGCAGTGTGGAGGCAAACTACGAGCAGTACTTC,CASSVEANYEQYF
few,TRBV24-1,TRBJ2-7,-,TGTGCCACCAGTGATTTCCGATCATACGAGCAGTACTTC,CATSDFRSYEQYF
-,TRBV10-2,TRBJ2-7,TRBD2,TGCGCCAGCAGTTCTGCAACTAGCGGGAGCATCGAGCAGTACTTC,CASSSATSGSIEQYF
-,TRBV2,TRBJ1-4,-,TGTGCCAGCAGTCAAGACCGGGCACGGGGTGAAAAACTGTTTTTT,CASSQDRARGEKLFF
-,TRBV29-1,TRBJ2-7,TRBD2,TGCAGCGTTGATAGGCTAGCGGGGCACTACGAGCAGTACTTC,CSVDRLAGHYEQYF
few,TRBV3-1,TRBJ1-2,-,TGTGCCAGCAGCCAAGCGGGACGGAACTATGGCTACACCTTC,CASSQAGRNYGYTF
-,TRBV20-1,TRBJ1-2,TRBD1,TGCAGTGCCCCCTCAGAGGGGGCGCGAGGCTACACCTTC,CSAPSEGARGYTF